This passage covers 8 T cell receptor beta chains from one sample sequenced in a study of blood T cell repertoires in COVID-19. Only in-frame clones appear in the TCRdb table, and some are missing; sequencing was by immunoSEQ multiplex PCR. This table has about 190,000 clones, 80% to 90% appearing once. Sequenced: peripheral blood. Receptor source: a young man with acute or convalescent COVID-19.

The rearrangement joins TRBV2 to TRBJ2-1, with D possibly TRBD2 on 5 matching bases. V was clipped by 4 bases and J by 7 bases, with 8 bases between them. There are 12 residues in the CDR3. Per the germline V gene, CDR1 is SNHLY and CDR2 is FYNNEI. CDR3 nucleotides: TGTGCCAGCAGTGTAGAGGGAAATGAGCAGTTCTTC. It is translated as CASSVEGNEQFF.

The rearrangement uses TRBV3-1 (or the pseudogene TRBV3-2) and TRBJ1-4; perhaps TRBD1 as D (5 bases). The CDR3 sequence is 16 residues long. V was clipped by 0 bases and J by 8 bases, with 16 bases between them. The germline gives CDR1 LGHDT, CDR2 YNNKEL (reference sequence). CDR3 sequence reads: CASSQDPTGGGEKLFF. The CDR3 nucleotides are TGTGCCAGCAGCCAAGATCCGACCGGGGGTGGGGAAAAACTGTTTTTT.

This clone turned up a few times. The chain uses TRBV6-1 and TRBJ1-5; no firm D call. The germline CDR1 and CDR2 sequences are MNHNS and SASEGT. V lost 2 bases and J 4 bases, leaving 9 bases between the germline ends. The CDR3 is made up of 14 amino acids. The DNA of the CDR3 is TGTGCCAGCAGTGAATTATCGGTTAATCAGCCCCAGCATTTT. Translating gives CASSELSVNQPQHF.

V gene TRBV19 combines with J gene TRBJ2-1, with 14 bases aligning to TRBD2. This CDR3 comprises 16 residues. Germline V lookup: CDR1 LNHDA, CDR2 SQIVND (reference sequence). The trim removed 8 bases at V and 7 bases at J, leaving 10 bases unmatched. The DNA for the CDR3 is TGTGCCAGTTCCCCGAGCGGGACTAGCGGGAGAAATGAGCAGTTCTTC. Its translation: CASSPSGTSGRNEQFF. The entire variable domain, with the rest obtained from reference TRBV19 and TRBJ2-1, is as follows: DGGITQSPKYLFRKEGQNVTLSCEQNLNHDAMYWYRQDPGQGLRLIYYSQIVNDFQKGDIAEGYSVSREKKESFPLTVTSAQKNPTAFYLCASSPSGTSGRNEQFFGPGTRLTVL.

The V gene is TRBV30, the J gene TRBJ2-5, with D unclear. CDR1 is GTSNPN, CDR2 SVGIG, per germline (reference sequence). V was shortened by 2 bases and J by 6 bases, with 10 bases between the two germline ends. The length of the CDR3 is 12 residues. DNA for the CDR3: TGTGCCTGGAGTAAGACTCTCCAGACCCAGTACTTC. This encodes CAWSKTLQTQYF.

V is TRBV27 and J is TRBJ1-6, with TRBD1 matching 10 bases. Looked up from germline, CDR1 is MNHEY and CDR2 is SMNVEV (reference sequence). CDR3 size: 16 residues. V shed 6 bases, J shed 7 bases, and the junction held 9 bases outside the gene matches. The CDR3 nucleotides are TGTGCCAGCAGATACCGGGACAGGGGTTTCAATTCACCCCTCCACTTT. Protein sequence: CASRYRDRGFNSPLHF.

This clone was seen a few times. The chain is built from TRBV5-8 and TRBJ1-6, with unresolved D. Germline CDR1 SGHTS, CDR2 YDEGEE. The CDR3 is made up of 14 amino acids. This CDR3 is CAFRVAQSNSPLHF. The DNA for the CDR3 is TGTGCATTCCGGGTGGCGCAATCCAATTCACCCCTCCACTTT.

The chain couples TRBV15 to TRBJ2-7, with D maybe TRBD1 (6 bases). V lost 5 bases to trimming and J lost 2 bases, with 19 bases between them. CDR3 size: 16 residues. Germline V gives CDR1 LNHNV, CDR2 YYDKDF (reference sequence). DNA for the CDR3: TGTGCCACCAGCGGGCACAGGGATCGCTTCGCCTACGAGCAGTACTTC. The encoded protein is CATSGHRDRFAYEQYF.